The 16 T cell receptor beta chains given below trace back to one sample, sequenced in a study of shared clonotypes between healthy human individuals. Naive-designated CD8 cells lacked CD45RO, were positively enriched for CCR7, and omitted terminally differentiated effector memory CD45RA+ cells. Here immunoSEQ multiplex PCR was the method, and the copy in TCRdb shows in-frame clones only, minus some. The table records roughly 2.1 million clones, roughly 91% of them present only once. The sequencing input was naive CD8+ T cells from PBMCs. The receptors were gathered from a young man in good health. Some clones in this sample may be carry-over from other donors' samples.

Here the CDR3 DNA reads TGTGCCAGCAGCTTGCCAAGCGGGACCCTATGGGACGAGCAGTACTTC. Amino acid sequence: CASSLPSGTLWDEQYF. The V and J genes are TRBV5-4 and TRBJ2-7; TRBD2 matches at 7 bases. Germline V gene data show CDR1 as SGHNT and CDR2 as YYREEE (reference sequence). The CDR3 is 16 residues long. V lost 1 base, J lost 5 bases, and 12 bases stayed unmatched.

Comments on this clone: Other DNA sequences in this sample translate to the same CDR3. The J gene is TRBJ2-7, the V gene TRBV9, with 11 bases that match TRBD2. Trimming removed 0 bases from V and 4 bases from J; junction bases left unmatched: 3. Germline-derived CDR1 and CDR2 are SGDLS and YYNGEE. The CDR3 sequence is 15 residues long. The CDR3 DNA reads TGTGCCAGCAGCGTAGGTCTAGCGGGGGGTTACGAGCAGTACTTC. Its protein product is CASSVGLAGGYEQYF.

This clone has just a few counts. This chain connects TRBV29-1 to TRBJ2-1; no clear D. Germline loops: CDR1 SQVTM, CDR2 ANQGSEA. The CDR3 is made up of 13 amino acids. V lost 1 base to trimming and J lost 6 bases, with 10 bases between them. Here the CDR3 DNA reads TGCAGCGTTGAAGTCCCAGAAAGCAATGAGCAGTTCTTC. It specifies CSVEVPESNEQFF.

The CDR3 sequence: CASSVVGVNTDTQYF. The CDR3, as DNA: TGTGCCAGCAGCGTAGTAGGGGTCAACACAGATACGCAGTATTTT. V is TRBV9 and J is TRBJ2-3, with D tentatively TRBD1 (5 bases). The CDR3 has 15 amino acids. Per the germline V gene, CDR1 is SGDLS and CDR2 is YYNGEE. The germline V and J ends were trimmed by 0 bases and 2 bases, with 10 bases remaining between them.

V is TRBV27 and J is TRBJ2-7; D is perhaps TRBD1 (6 bases). V dropped 6 bases and J dropped 0 bases, with 18 bases sitting between them. This CDR3 spans 16 amino acids. Germline V gene sequence: CDR1 MNHEY, CDR2 SMNVEV (reference sequence). The CDR3 bases are TGTGCCAGCAGACTCACCGGGACATCACTCTCCTACGAGCAGTACTTC. This encodes CASRLTGTSLSYEQYF.

The CDR3 loop reads CASNRAKDTQYF. In nucleotides, the CDR3 is TGTGCCAGCAACCGAGCTAAAGATACGCAGTATTTT. The chain employs TRBV7-9 and TRBJ2-3, with no clear D. Per germline, CDR1 SEHNR and CDR2 FQNEAQ (reference sequence). Deletions cut 7 bases from V and 5 bases from J, with 10 bases between. This CDR3 contains 12 residues. Variable domain in full (rest from reference TRBV7-9 and TRBJ2-3): DTGVSQNPRHKITKRGQNVTFRCDPISEHNRLYWYRQTLGQGPEFLTYFQNEAQLEKSRLLSDRFSAERPKGSFSTLEIQRTEQGDSAMYLCASNRAKDTQYFGPGTRLTVL.

This clone has only one observation. The rearrangement links TRBV19 to TRBJ2-3; no clear D. V lost 3 bases to trimming and J lost 1 base, with 11 bases between them. The germline V gene has CDR1 LNHDA and CDR2 SQIVND (reference sequence). The CDR3 spans 15 residues. CDR3 nucleotide sequence: TGTGCCAGTAGTATCCGGGCGTCGCGCACAGATACGCAGTATTTT. Amino acids: CASSIRASRTDTQYF.

The rearrangement uses TRBV5-6 and TRBJ2-7, with 8 bases fitting TRBD1. In germline, CDR1 is SGHDT, CDR2 YYEEEE. The CDR3 is 15 amino acids. Trimming cost V 2 bases and J 4 bases; bases outside gene matches: 8. CDR3 nucleotide sequence: TGTGCCAGCAGCTTCTACGGACAGGGAGAATACGAGCAGTACTTC. Amino acids: CASSFYGQGEYEQYF. Full variable domain (rest looked up from reference TRBV5-6 and TRBJ2-7): DAGVTQSPTHLIKTRGQQVTLRCSPKSGHDTVSWYQQALGQGPQFIFQYYEEEERQRGNFPDRFSGHQFPNYSSELNVNALLLGDSALYLCASSFYGQGEYEQYFGPGTRLTVT.

V usage is TRBV11-2 and J usage is TRBJ2-7; 12 nucleotides line up with TRBD2. With 1 base clipped from V and 3 bases from J, the junction kept 7 bases outside the gene matches. The CDR3 has 17 residues. From germline, CDR1 is SGHAT and CDR2 FQNNGV. As DNA, the CDR3 is TGTGCCAGCAGCTTAGGGAGGGTGACTAGCGGGAGCTACGAGCAGTACTTC. Translating gives CASSLGRVTSGSYEQYF.

V usage is TRBV5-1 and J usage is TRBJ2-2; 13 bases fit TRBD2. Trimming removed 3 bases from V and 6 bases from J; junction bases left unmatched: 8. The CDR3 length is 17 residues. Germline CDR1 is SGHRS and CDR2 is YFSETQ. The CDR3 coding sequence is TGCGCCAGCAGCTCCGGGCGGACTAGCGGGAGAGCCGGGGAGCTGTTTTTT. Protein sequence: CASSSGRTSGRAGELFF. The full variable domain, completed using reference TRBV5-1 and TRBJ2-2, is KAGVTQTPRYLIKTRGQQVTLSCSPISGHRSVSWYQQTPGQGLQFLFEYFSETQRNKGNFPGRFSGRQFSNSRSEMNVSTLELGDSALYLCASSSGRTSGRAGELFFGEGSRLTVL.

Notes on this clone: The same CDR3 also results from other DNA sequences found in this sample. The V and J genes are TRBV7-9 and TRBJ1-5; TRBD1 is a possible D gene (5 bases). Per the germline V gene, CDR1 is SEHNR and CDR2 is FQNEAQ (reference sequence). CDR3 length: 15 residues. V was pared by 4 bases and J by 0 bases, with 10 bases between. The CDR3, as DNA: TGTGCCAGCAGCTCCGGGGACTATAGCAATCAGCCCCAGCATTTT. This gives the protein CASSSGDYSNQPQHF. Full variable domain (outside the CDR3, taken from reference TRBV7-9 and TRBJ1-5): DTGVSQNPRHKITKRGQNVTFRCDPISEHNRLYWYRQTLGQGPEFLTYFQNEAQLEKSRLLSDRFSAERPKGSFSTLEIQRTEQGDSAMYLCASSSGDYSNQPQHFGDGTRLSIL.

The chain recombines TRBV29-1 with TRBJ2-4, with no clear D. Trimming took 4 bases from V and 6 from J, leaving 13 bases between them. The CDR3 covers 13 residues. Germline V gene data show CDR1 as SQVTM and CDR2 as ANQGSEA. The CDR3 is CSVGPGLGNIQYF. The CDR3 DNA sequence: TGCAGCGTTGGTCCCGGGCTGGGAAACATTCAGTACTTC.

For this clone: The sample carries other DNA sequences with the same CDR3. In DNA form, the CDR3 reads TGTGCCAGCAGCCCCGGAAATGAGCAGTTCTTC. Translated, it gives CASSPGNEQFF. The rearrangement joins TRBV9 to TRBJ2-1; D is uncertain. Germline lookup yields CDR1 SGDLS and CDR2 YYNGEE. V lost 4 bases to trimming and J lost 7 bases, with 6 bases between them. The CDR3 sequence is 11 residues long. Variable domain in full (rest from reference TRBV9 and TRBJ2-1): DSGVTQTPKHLITATGQRVTLRCSPRSGDLSVYWYQQSLDQGLQFLIQYYNGEERAKGNILERFSAQQFPDLHSELNLSSLELGDSALYFCASSPGNEQFFGPGTRLTVL.

The chain has TRBV27 and TRBJ2-7, with 7 nucleotides matching TRBD1. The V and J ends lost 8 bases and 4 bases, in that order; junction bases with no gene match: 11. The length of the CDR3 is 14 residues. From germline, CDR1 is MNHEY and CDR2 SMNVEV (reference sequence). This CDR3 is CASGRTGSGYEQYF. As DNA, the CDR3 is TGTGCCAGCGGTAGGACAGGCTCGGGGTACGAGCAGTACTTC.

This clone has just a few counts. This chain uses TRBV27 with TRBJ1-5; D unclear. Germline CDR1 reads MNHEY; CDR2 reads SMNVEV (reference sequence). V was pared by 5 bases and J by 0 bases, with 11 bases between. The CDR3 runs to 15 residues. CDR3 coding DNA: TGTGCCAGCAGTCCCTTTTTCGGTAGCAATCAGCCCCAGCATTTT. It encodes CASSPFFGSNQPQHF.

In DNA, the CDR3 is TGTGCCAGCAGCAAAGTGGTGCCAGGGTGGGGCGACACTGAAGCTTTCTTT. This gives the protein CASSKVVPGWGDTEAFF. This chain joins TRBV21-1 and TRBJ1-1; the table's D call, TRBD1, was not checked against the DNA. TRBV21-1 is noted as a pseudogene. This CDR3 has 17 amino acids.